The subject of this entry is one T cell receptor beta chain. Other DNA sequences from this sample encode an identical CDR3 as well. Profiling relied on immunoSEQ multiplex PCR, and the TCRdb table lists in-frame clones only, not all of them. Seen here are about 1 million clones, about four fifths observed once, and the top ten hold approximately 0.52%. From germline, CDR1 is SGHRS and CDR2 YFSETQ. The CDR3 is 15 amino acids. With 3 bases clipped from V and 0 bases from J, the junction kept 3 bases outside the gene matches. The entry originates in a study of shared clonotypes between healthy human individuals. Study-wide context: Donors, aged 18 to 49, were a couple of women and three men. The study used three CD4 naive, three CD4 memory, two CD8 naive and one CD8 memory plate per donor.

The chain links TRBV5-1 to TRBJ1-5; 7 bases match TRBD1. The sequence came from a man younger than 30 in good health. Some clones in this sample may be carry-over from other donors' samples. The sequenced sample was memory CD4+ T cells from PBMCs. Subset defined: CD45RA-negative fraction. CDR3 nucleotide sequence: TGCGCCAGCAGCTCTGGGACAGATAGCAATCAGCCCCAGCATTTT. Its translation: CASSSGTDSNQPQHF.